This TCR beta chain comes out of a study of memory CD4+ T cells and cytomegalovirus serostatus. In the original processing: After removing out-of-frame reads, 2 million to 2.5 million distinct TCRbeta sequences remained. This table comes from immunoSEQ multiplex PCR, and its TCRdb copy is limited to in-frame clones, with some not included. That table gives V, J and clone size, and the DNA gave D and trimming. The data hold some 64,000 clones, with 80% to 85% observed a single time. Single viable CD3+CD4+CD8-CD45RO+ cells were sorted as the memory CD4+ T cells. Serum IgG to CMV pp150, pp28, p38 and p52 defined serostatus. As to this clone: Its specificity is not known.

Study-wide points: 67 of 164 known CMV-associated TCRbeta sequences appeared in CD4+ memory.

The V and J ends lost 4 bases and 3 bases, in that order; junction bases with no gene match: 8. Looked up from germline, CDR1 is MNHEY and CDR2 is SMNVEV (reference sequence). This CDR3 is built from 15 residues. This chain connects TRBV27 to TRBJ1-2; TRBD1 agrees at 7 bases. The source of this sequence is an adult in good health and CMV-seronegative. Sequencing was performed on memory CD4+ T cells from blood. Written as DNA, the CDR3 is TGTGCCAGCAGTTCCCCCAGGGGGGGAGACTATGGCTACACCTTC. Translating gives CASSSPRGGDYGYTF.